These T cell receptor beta chains were read from a single sample in a study of blood T cells in healthy people across ages. TCRdb passed the 5' RACE reads through MiXCR, listing each CDR3 protein once. The sample yields 1.5 million to 1.8 million distinct CDR3 sequences, about 45% seen once. The sequenced sample was blood. Receptor source: a woman younger than 35 in good health. The CDR3 runs from the conserved cysteine through the conserved F or W. D genes are given only for firm matches. Size values are once, few and many counts, or a class for expanded clones, and some rows have none.

clone size,D gene,J gene,V gene,CDR3 DNA,CDR3 protein
NA,NA,TRBJ2-6,TRBV12-3/TRBV12-4,TGTGCCAGCGGGTCTGGACAGACCTTTAACTCTGGGGCCAACGTCCTGACTTTC,CASGSGQTFNSGANVLTF
NA,NA,TRBJ2-3,TRBV9,TGTGCCAGCAGCGCGCTGGAAAGCACAGATACGCAGTATTTT,CASSALESTDTQYF
NA,NA,TRBJ2-2,TRBV24-1,TGTGCCACCGCTGACAGGTTTACCGGGGAGCTGTTTTTT,CATADRFTGELFF
NA,NA,TRBJ1-1,TRBV20-1,TGCAGTGCTAGACCTGATGGACGATCGGACACTGAAGCTTTCTTT,CSARPDGRSDTEAFF
NA,TRBD1,TRBJ1-1,TRBV27,TGTGCCAGCGGGGACAGGGTGAACACTGAAGCTTTCTTT,CASGDRVNTEAFF
NA,TRBD2,TRBJ2-7,TRBV6-1,TGTGCCAGCAGTGGCAGACTAGCTATTAGCGAGCAGTACTTC,CASSGRLAISEQYF
NA,TRBD1,TRBJ1-6,TRBV3-1,TGTGCCAGCAGCCCCCCGGGACAGAATTCACCCCTCCACTTT,CASSPPGQNSPLHF
NA,NA,TRBJ2-5,TRBV18,TGTGCCAGCTCCGGTGGGGGCCCCGAGACCCAGTACTTC,CASSGGGPETQYF
NA,NA,TRBJ2-5,TRBV11-2,TGTGCCAGCAGCTCCGGTGGGTTGGGCTCGGATTGGCATGAGCAGTACTTC,CASSSGGLGSDWHEQYF
NA,NA,TRBJ2-1,TRBV12-5,TGTGCTAGTGGTAACTCCGGGCCGTACAATGAGCAGTTCTTC,CASGNSGPYNEQFF
NA,TRBD2,TRBJ2-4,TRBV7-2,TGTGCCAGCAGTGGGGGGACTAGTCTTTGGTCGAACATTCAGTACTTC,CASSGGTSLWSNIQYF
NA,TRBD1,TRBJ2-7,TRBV4-1,TGCGCCAGCAGCCAAGGGACGGGACAGGGCTACGAGCAGTACTTC,CASSQGTGQGYEQYF
NA,TRBD2,TRBJ2-1,TRBV5-1,TGCGCCAGCAGCCTAGCCGGGACTAGAGGGAACAATGAGCAGTTCTTC,CASSLAGTRGNNEQFF
few,TRBD1,TRBJ1-1,TRBV4-3,TGCGCCAGCAGCCAGAACTCGGCAGGGGGCGCTTCTGAAGCTTTCTTT,CASSQNSAGGASEAFF
few,TRBD1,TRBJ2-7,TRBV20-1,TGCAGTGCTCGGGACAGGGGGCGCAACGAGCAGTACTTC,CSARDRGRNEQYF
NA,TRBD2,TRBJ2-7,TRBV27,TGTGCCAGCAGTTCCCTAGCGGGGTACGACTACGAGCAGTACTTC,CASSSLAGYDYEQYF
NA,TRBD2,TRBJ2-3,TRBV12-3/TRBV12-4,TGTGCCAGCAGTCCCTCTATAGCGGGGGGGCGGGCTACGCAGTATTTT,CASSPSIAGGRATQYF